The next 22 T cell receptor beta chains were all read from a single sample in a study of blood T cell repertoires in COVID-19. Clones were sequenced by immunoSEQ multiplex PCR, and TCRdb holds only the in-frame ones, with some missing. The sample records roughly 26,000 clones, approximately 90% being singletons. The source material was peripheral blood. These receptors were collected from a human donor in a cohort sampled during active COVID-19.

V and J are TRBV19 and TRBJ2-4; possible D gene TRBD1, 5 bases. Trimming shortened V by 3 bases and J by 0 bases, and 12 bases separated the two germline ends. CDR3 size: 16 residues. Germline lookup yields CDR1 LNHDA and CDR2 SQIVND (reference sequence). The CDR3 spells CASSIADIVAKNIQYF. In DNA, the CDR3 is TGTGCCAGTAGTATCGCGGACATCGTAGCCAAAAACATTCAGTACTTC. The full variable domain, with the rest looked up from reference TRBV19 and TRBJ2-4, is DGGITQSPKYLFRKEGQNVTLSCEQNLNHDAMYWYRQDPGQGLRLIYYSQIVNDFQKGDIAEGYSVSREKKESFPLTVTSAQKNPTAFYLCASSIADIVAKNIQYFGAGTRLSVL.

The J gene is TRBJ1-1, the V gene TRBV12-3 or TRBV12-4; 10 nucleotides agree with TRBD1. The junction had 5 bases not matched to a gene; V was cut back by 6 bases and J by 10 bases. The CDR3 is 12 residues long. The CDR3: CASRDRGRGAFF. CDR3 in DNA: TGTGCCAGCAGAGACAGGGGGCGAGGAGCTTTCTTT.

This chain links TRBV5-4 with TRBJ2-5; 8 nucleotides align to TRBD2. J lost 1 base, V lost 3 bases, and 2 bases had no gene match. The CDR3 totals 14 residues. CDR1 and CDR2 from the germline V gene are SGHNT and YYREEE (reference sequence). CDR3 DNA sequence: TGTGCCAGCAGCTCCGGGACTAGCCAAGAGACCCAGTACTTC. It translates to CASSSGTSQETQYF.

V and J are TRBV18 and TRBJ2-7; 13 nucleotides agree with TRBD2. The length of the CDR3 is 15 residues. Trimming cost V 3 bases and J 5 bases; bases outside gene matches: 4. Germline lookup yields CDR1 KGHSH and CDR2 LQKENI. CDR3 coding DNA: TGTGCCAGCTCACCCAGACTAGCGGGGGGCGACGAGCAGTACTTC. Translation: CASSPRLAGGDEQYF.

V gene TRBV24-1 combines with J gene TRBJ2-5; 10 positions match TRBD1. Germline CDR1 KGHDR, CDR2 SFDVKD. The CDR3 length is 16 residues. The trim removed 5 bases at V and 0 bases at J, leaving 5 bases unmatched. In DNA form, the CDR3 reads TGTGCCACCAGTGCCGGGGACAGGGGTTACCAAGAGACCCAGTACTTC. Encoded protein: CATSAGDRGYQETQYF.

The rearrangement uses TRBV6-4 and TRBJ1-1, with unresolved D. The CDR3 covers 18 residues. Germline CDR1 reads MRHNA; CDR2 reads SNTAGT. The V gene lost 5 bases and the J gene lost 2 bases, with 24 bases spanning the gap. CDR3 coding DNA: TGTGCCAGCAGTTCCCCATCCGGTGATCCGCTCCGAAACACTGAAGCTTTCTTT. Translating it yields CASSSPSGDPLRNTEAFF.

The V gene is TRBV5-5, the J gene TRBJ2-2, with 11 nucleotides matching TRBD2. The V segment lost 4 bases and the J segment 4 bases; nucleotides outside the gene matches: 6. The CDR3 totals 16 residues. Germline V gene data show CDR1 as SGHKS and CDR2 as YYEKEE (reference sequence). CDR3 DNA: TGTGCCAGCAGCGGCCCCGGGACTAGCGGCACCGGGGAGCTGTTTTTT. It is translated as CASSGPGTSGTGELFF. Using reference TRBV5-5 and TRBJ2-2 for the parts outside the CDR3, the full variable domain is DAGVTQSPTHLIKTRGQQVTLRCSPISGHKSVSWYQQVLGQGPQFIFQYYEKEERGRGNFPDRFSARQFPNYSSELNVNALLLGDSALYLCASSGPGTSGTGELFFGEGSRLTVL.

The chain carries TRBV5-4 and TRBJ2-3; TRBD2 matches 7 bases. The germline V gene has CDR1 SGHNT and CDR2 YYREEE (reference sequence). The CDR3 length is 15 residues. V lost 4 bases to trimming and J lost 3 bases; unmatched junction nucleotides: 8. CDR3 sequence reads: CASSPGLVRTDTQYF. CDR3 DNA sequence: TGTGCCAGCAGCCCAGGACTAGTACGGACAGATACGCAGTATTTT.

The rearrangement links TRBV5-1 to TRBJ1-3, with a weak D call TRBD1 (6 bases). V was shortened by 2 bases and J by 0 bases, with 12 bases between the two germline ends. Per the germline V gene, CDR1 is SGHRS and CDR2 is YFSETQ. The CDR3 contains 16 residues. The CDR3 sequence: CASSFGGGFSGNTIYF. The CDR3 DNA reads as TGCGCCAGCAGCTTTGGTGGGGGCTTCTCTGGAAACACCATATATTTT.

CDR3 DNA: TGTGCCAGCAGTTTTCTTATCCCCCGGGGACAGGGAACTGAAGCTTTCTTT. Translation: CASSFLIPRGQGTEAFF. V and J are TRBV27 and TRBJ1-1; 9 bases are shared with TRBD1. Germline V gene lookup returns CDR1 MNHEY and CDR2 SMNVEV (reference sequence). This CDR3 spans 17 amino acids. With 3 bases clipped from V and 5 bases from J, the junction kept 13 bases outside the gene matches.

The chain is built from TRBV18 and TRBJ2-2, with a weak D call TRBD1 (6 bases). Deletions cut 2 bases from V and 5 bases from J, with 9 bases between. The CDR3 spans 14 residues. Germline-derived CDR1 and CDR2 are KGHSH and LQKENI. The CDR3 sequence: CASSPGGSTGELFF. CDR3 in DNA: TGTGCCAGCTCACCAGGGGGCAGTACCGGGGAGCTGTTTTTT.

The CDR3 DNA reads TGTGCCAGCAGTTTTCCAGGCAACAATCAGCCCCAGCATTTT. This translates into CASSFPGNNQPQHF. The chain combines TRBV28 with TRBJ1-5, with D unclear. Germline V gives CDR1 MDHEN, CDR2 SYDVKM. V was shortened by 3 bases and J by 3 bases, with 9 bases between the two germline ends. The CDR3 runs to 14 residues.

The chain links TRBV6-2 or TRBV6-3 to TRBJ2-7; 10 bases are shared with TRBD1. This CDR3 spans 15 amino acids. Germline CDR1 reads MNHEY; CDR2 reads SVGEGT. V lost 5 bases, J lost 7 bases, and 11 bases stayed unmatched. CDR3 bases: TGTGCCAGCAGTGTTACCGGGACAGGGGCAAAAGAGCAGTACTTC. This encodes CASSVTGTGAKEQYF.

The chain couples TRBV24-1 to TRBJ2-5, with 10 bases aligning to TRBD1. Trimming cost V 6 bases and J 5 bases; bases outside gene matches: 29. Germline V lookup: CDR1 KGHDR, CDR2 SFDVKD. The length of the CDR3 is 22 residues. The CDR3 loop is CATSQLPPAYRGQGTPWETQYF. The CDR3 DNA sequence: TGTGCCACCAGTCAGCTTCCCCCTGCATATCGGGGACAGGGGACCCCTTGGGAGACCCAGTACTTC.

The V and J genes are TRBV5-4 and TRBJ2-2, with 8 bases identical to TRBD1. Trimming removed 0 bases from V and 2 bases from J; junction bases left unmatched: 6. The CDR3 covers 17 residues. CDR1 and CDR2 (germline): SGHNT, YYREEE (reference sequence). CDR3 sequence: CASSLASGGSNTGELFF. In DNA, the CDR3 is TGTGCCAGCAGCTTGGCCTCAGGGGGCTCTAACACCGGGGAGCTGTTTTTT.

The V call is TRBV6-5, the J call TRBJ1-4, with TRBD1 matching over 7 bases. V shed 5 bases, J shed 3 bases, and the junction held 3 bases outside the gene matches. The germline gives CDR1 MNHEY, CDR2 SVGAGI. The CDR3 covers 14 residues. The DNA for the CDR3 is TGTGCCAGCAGTCAGGGACAGCCTAATGAAAAACTGTTTTTT. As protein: CASSQGQPNEKLFF.

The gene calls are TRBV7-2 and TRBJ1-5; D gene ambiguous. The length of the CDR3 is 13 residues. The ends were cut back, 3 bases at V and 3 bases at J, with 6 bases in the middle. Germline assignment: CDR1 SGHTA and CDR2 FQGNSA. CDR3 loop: CASSLQDNQPQHF. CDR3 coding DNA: TGTGCCAGCAGCTTGCAGGACAATCAGCCCCAGCATTTT.

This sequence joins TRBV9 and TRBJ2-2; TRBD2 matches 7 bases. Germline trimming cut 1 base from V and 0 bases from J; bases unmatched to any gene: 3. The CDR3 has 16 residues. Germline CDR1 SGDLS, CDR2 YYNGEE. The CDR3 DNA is TGTGCCAGCAGCGTAAGGGACTACTCGAACACCGGGGAGCTGTTTTTT. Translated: CASSVRDYSNTGELFF. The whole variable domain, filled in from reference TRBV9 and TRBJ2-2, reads DSGVTQTPKHLITATGQRVTLRCSPRSGDLSVYWYQQSLDQGLQFLIQYYNGEERAKGNILERFSAQQFPDLHSELNLSSLELGDSALYFCASSVRDYSNTGELFFGEGSRLTVL.

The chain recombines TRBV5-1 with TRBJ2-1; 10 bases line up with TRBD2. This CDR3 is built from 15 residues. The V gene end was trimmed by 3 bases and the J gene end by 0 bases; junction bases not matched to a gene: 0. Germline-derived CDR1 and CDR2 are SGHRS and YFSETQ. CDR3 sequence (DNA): TGCGCCAGCAGCTCTAGCGGGGGCTCCTACAATGAGCAGTTCTTC. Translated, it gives CASSSSGGSYNEQFF.

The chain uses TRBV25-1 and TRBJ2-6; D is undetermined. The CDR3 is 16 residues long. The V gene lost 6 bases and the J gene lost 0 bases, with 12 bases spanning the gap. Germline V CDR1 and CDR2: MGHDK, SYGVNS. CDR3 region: CASSPGGSSGANVLTF. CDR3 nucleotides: TGTGCCAGCAGCCCCGGCGGTAGCTCTGGGGCCAACGTCCTGACTTTC.

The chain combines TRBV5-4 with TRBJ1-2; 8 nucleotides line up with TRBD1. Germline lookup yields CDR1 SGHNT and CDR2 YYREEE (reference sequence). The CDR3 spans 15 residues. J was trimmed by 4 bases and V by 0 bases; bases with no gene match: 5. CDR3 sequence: CASSLGTGQSYGYTF. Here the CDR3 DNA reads TGTGCCAGCAGCTTGGGGACAGGGCAGAGCTATGGCTACACCTTC.

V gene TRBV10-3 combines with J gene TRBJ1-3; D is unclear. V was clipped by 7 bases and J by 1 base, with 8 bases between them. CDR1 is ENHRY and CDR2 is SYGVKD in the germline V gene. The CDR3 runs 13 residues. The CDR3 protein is CAITSDSGNTIYF. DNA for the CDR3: TGTGCCATCACAAGCGATTCTGGAAACACCATATATTTT.